A single sample gave rise to the 24 T cell receptor beta chains below, sequenced in a study of cytomegalovirus exposure and HLA in healthy donors. The PCR employed 60 Vbeta primers together with 13 Jbeta primers. This table comes from immunoSEQ multiplex PCR, and its TCRdb copy is limited to in-frame clones, with some not included. Counted here are roughly 73,000 clones, roughly 74% occurring once; the ten biggest clones make up nearly 3.5%. Sequenced material: PBMCs. The source of these receptors is a man between 35 and 55 years old in good health and CMV-seronegative.

This chain joins TRBV5-1 and TRBJ1-2; D remains ambiguous. Germline V gene lookup returns CDR1 SGHRS and CDR2 YFSETQ. V lost 0 bases and J lost 8, with 20 bases in between. The CDR3 consists of 16 residues. This CDR3 is CASSLEGSAVSGGYTF. Here the CDR3 DNA reads TGCGCCAGCAGCTTGGAGGGCTCCGCCGTCTCGGGAGGCTACACCTTC.

About this clone: Within the sample, other DNA sequences also encode this same CDR3. The chain recombines TRBV7-3 with TRBJ1-6; 9 bases are a match to TRBD1. CDR3 length equals 14 residues. The ends lost 2 bases at V and 10 bases at J; junction bases unmatched: 3. Germline assignment: CDR1 SGHTA and CDR2 FQGTGA. The CDR3 sequence: CASSLGQGPSPLHF. For the CDR3, the DNA is TGTGCCAGCAGCTTAGGACAGGGGCCCTCACCCCTCCACTTT. Together with reference TRBV7-3 and TRBJ1-6, the CDR3 gives the full variable domain: GAGVSQTPSNKVTEKGKYVELRCDPISGHTALYWYRQSLGQGPEFLIYFQGTGAADDSGLPNDRFFAVRPEGSVSTLKIQRTERGDSAVYLCASSLGQGPSPLHFGNGTRLTVT.

This chain links TRBV27 with TRBJ1-2, with a weak D call TRBD1 (5 bases). V was cut by 2 bases and J by 9 bases, with 16 bases left in between. This CDR3 has 14 residues. Germline assignment: CDR1 MNHEY and CDR2 SMNVEV (reference sequence). The CDR3 spells CASSLQGLIGSYTF. The CDR3 DNA is TGTGCCAGCAGTTTACAGGGTTTAATTGGTAGCTACACCTTC.

V gene TRBV27 combines with J gene TRBJ1-6; the D gene is possibly TRBD1 (5 bases). Germline V gene sequence: CDR1 MNHEY, CDR2 SMNVEV (reference sequence). This CDR3 has 14 amino acids. Trimming removed 3 bases at V and 7 bases at J, with 10 bases between. The CDR3: CASSFDSLNSPLHF. CDR3 nucleotides: TGTGCCAGCAGTTTTGACAGCTTAAATTCACCCCTCCACTTT.

This clone was counted a few times. The chain carries TRBV15 and TRBJ2-1; a possible D gene is TRBD2 (5 bases). V was cut by 8 bases and J by 7 bases, with 15 bases left in between. The length of the CDR3 is 13 residues. Germline V CDR1 and CDR2: LNHNV, YYDKDF (reference sequence). This chain's CDR3 is CATLDWRGNEQFF. The CDR3 DNA follows: TGTGCCACCCTAGACTGGAGAGGGAATGAGCAGTTCTTC.

The V and J genes are TRBV5-1 and TRBJ1-3, with D perhaps matching TRBD1 (6 bases). The CDR3 length is 16 residues. CDR1 is SGHRS, CDR2 YFSETQ, per germline. V was shortened by 2 bases and J by 4 bases, with 16 bases between the two germline ends. The CDR3 region has the DNA TGCGCCAGCAGCTTAGGCACCAGGGGATCCGGAAACACCATATATTTT. Residues: CASSLGTRGSGNTIYF.

The chain links TRBV7-8 to TRBJ1-4, with D perhaps matching TRBD1 (5 bases). Germline V gene data show CDR1 as SGHVS and CDR2 as FQNEAQ. This CDR3 is built from 15 residues. The V and J ends lost 4 bases and 4 bases respectively, with 13 bases between them. Here the CDR3 DNA reads TGTGCCAGCAGCTGGGGGAGGTCCTTTAATGAAAAACTGTTTTTT. This translates into CASSWGRSFNEKLFF.

This chain uses TRBV28 with TRBJ2-3, with 12 bases matching TRBD2. J gave up 4 bases and V 7 bases, and 15 bases lay outside the gene matches. This CDR3 has 18 amino acids. Looked up from germline, CDR1 is MDHEN and CDR2 is SYDVKM. The CDR3 coding sequence is TGTGCCAGCACCCGACCCCTACTAGCGGGGGGTAGGGCAGATACGCAGTATTTT. Translating it yields CASTRPLLAGGRADTQYF.

A remark on this clone: The junction does not match germline at one end; this may be a read error. This chain connects TRBV7-2 to TRBJ1-5, with TRBD1 matching 9 bases. Germline V lookup: CDR1 SGHTA, CDR2 FQGNSA. The CDR3 covers 16 residues. CDR3 nucleotides: TGTGCCCGCAGCTTAGGTGGGACAGGGAACAATCAGCCCCAGCATTTT. Translating it yields CARSLGGTGNNQPQHF.

J is TRBJ1-1 and V is TRBV10-3, with a tentative D call TRBD1 (6 bases). V dropped 8 bases and J dropped 1 base, with 11 bases sitting between them. CDR1 is ENHRY, CDR2 SYGVKD, per germline. This CDR3 contains 13 residues. In DNA, the CDR3 is TGTGCCATCCACCAGGGGAGGAACACTGAAGCTTTCTTT. Its translation: CAIHQGRNTEAFF.

A few counts support this clone. One end of the junction fails to match germline, which may point to a read error. V is TRBV7-7 and J is TRBJ2-7; D possibly corresponds to TRBD1 (6 bases). Germline V gene data show CDR1 as SSHAT and CDR2 as FNYEAQ (reference sequence). The CDR3 totals 14 residues. CDR3 in amino acids: CASSPAQGYYEQYF. In DNA form, the CDR3 reads TGTGCTAGCAGCCCAGCACAGGGTTACTACGAGCAGTACTTC. Full variable domain (remainder filled in from reference TRBV7-7 and TRBJ2-7): GAGVSQSPRYKVTKRGQDVTLRCDPISSHATLYWYQQALGQGPEFLTYFNYEAQPDKSGLPSDRFSAERPEGSISTLTIQRTEQRDSAMYRCASSPAQGYYEQYFGPGTRLTVT.

V is TRBV5-5 and J is TRBJ2-2; D is possibly TRBD2 (5 bases). The CDR3 sequence is 15 residues long. Germline-derived CDR1 and CDR2 are SGHKS and YYEKEE (reference sequence). Trimming removed 0 bases at V and 1 base at J, with 7 bases between. In DNA, the CDR3 is TGTGCCAGCAGCTTGGACAGCGGGAACACCGGGGAGCTGTTTTTT. It translates to CASSLDSGNTGELFF.

This clone has a handful of counts. The V gene is TRBV6-4, the J gene TRBJ1-5, with D unclear. CDR3 length: 12 amino acids. V was clipped by 5 bases and J by 4 bases, with 6 bases between them. Germline V CDR1 and CDR2: MRHNA, SNTAGT. CDR3 loop: CASSNGNQPQHF. CDR3 in DNA: TGTGCCAGCAGTAACGGGAATCAGCCCCAGCATTTT.

The CDR3 DNA reads TGTGCCAGCAGTATTACAGGGGAAGCTGAAGCTTTCTTT. This codes for CASSITGEAEAFF. This chain uses TRBV6-5 with TRBJ1-1; 7 bases match TRBD1. V shed 5 bases, J shed 6 bases, and the junction held 6 bases outside the gene matches. Germline values: CDR1 MNHEY, CDR2 SVGAGI. The CDR3 length is 13 residues.

This clone was seen a single time. The genes are TRBV7-9 and TRBJ2-7; 8 nucleotides agree with TRBD1. Germline V gene lookup returns CDR1 SEHNR and CDR2 FQNEAQ (reference sequence). With 1 base clipped from V and 3 bases from J, the junction kept 8 bases outside the gene matches. The CDR3 covers 16 residues. The CDR3 protein is CASSLVYGQGVYEQYF. CDR3 in DNA: TGTGCCAGCAGCTTAGTATACGGACAGGGCGTCTACGAGCAGTACTTC.

This chain joins TRBV5-1 and TRBJ2-7; no clear D gene. CDR1 SGHRS and CDR2 YFSETQ come from the germline V gene. The V and J ends lost 0 bases and 1 base respectively, with 5 bases between them. CDR3 length equals 13 residues. In DNA, the CDR3 is TGCGCCAGCAGCTTGGGGGCGTCCTACGAGCAGTACTTC. Its protein product is CASSLGASYEQYF.

This chain uses TRBV9 with TRBJ2-2, with a possible D match to TRBD2 (6 bases). Trimming took off 0 bases at V and 0 bases at J, with 12 bases between the two ends. The germline CDR1 and CDR2 sequences are SGDLS and YYNGEE. The CDR3 has 17 amino acids. CDR3 region: CASSVGSPSANTGELFF. In nucleotides, the CDR3 is TGTGCCAGCAGCGTAGGATCCCCTAGCGCGAACACCGGGGAGCTGTTTTTT.

The chain carries TRBV7-2 and TRBJ1-2; TRBD1 matches 9 bases. Germline CDR1 SGHTA, CDR2 FQGNSA. CDR3 length: 15 amino acids. V was clipped by 4 bases and J by 7 bases; unmatched bases: 10. This CDR3 reads CASSSRTGERSGYTF. Written as DNA, the CDR3 is TGTGCCAGCAGCTCCCGGACAGGGGAGCGGAGTGGCTACACCTTC. Together with reference TRBV7-2 and TRBJ1-2, the CDR3 gives the full variable domain: GAGVSQSPSNKVTEKGKDVELRCDPISGHTALYWYRQSLGQGLEFLIYFQGNSAPDKSGLPSDRFSAERTGGSVSTLTIQRTQQEDSAVYLCASSSRTGERSGYTFGSGTRLTVV.

V usage is TRBV13 and J usage is TRBJ2-5; possibly TRBD2 for D (5 bases). This CDR3 has 15 residues. Germline values: CDR1 PRHDT, CDR2 FYEKMQ (reference sequence). The V end lost 4 bases, the J end lost 1 base, and 13 bases lay between the germline ends. The CDR3 here is CASSYIGGAQETQYF. CDR3 nucleotide sequence: TGTGCCAGCAGCTACATCGGAGGCGCCCAAGAGACCCAGTACTTC. Supplemented by reference TRBV13 and TRBJ2-5, the full variable domain reads AAGVIQSPRHLIKEKRETATLKCYPIPRHDTVYWYQQGPGQDPQFLISFYEKMQSDKGSIPDRFSAQQFSDYHSELNMSSLELGDSALYFCASSYIGGAQETQYFGPGTRLLVL.

This clone was found a few times. This chain links TRBV5-6 with TRBJ2-3; the match to TRBD2 covers 9 bases. V shed 1 base, J shed 5 bases, and the junction held 8 bases outside the gene matches. Germline assignment: CDR1 SGHDT and CDR2 YYEEEE. The CDR3 covers 16 residues. The CDR3 here is CASSLWRGGRGDTQYF. The CDR3 coding sequence is TGTGCCAGCAGCTTGTGGCGGGGGGGCCGAGGAGATACGCAGTATTTT. Variable domain in full (rest from reference TRBV5-6 and TRBJ2-3): DAGVTQSPTHLIKTRGQQVTLRCSPKSGHDTVSWYQQALGQGPQFIFQYYEEEERQRGNFPDRFSGHQFPNYSSELNVNALLLGDSALYLCASSLWRGGRGDTQYFGPGTRLTVL.

This clone was seen only a few times. The V gene is TRBV7-2, the J gene TRBJ1-1, with D perhaps matching TRBD1 (5 bases). V dropped 3 bases and J dropped 5 bases, with 7 bases sitting between them. Germline V gives CDR1 SGHTA, CDR2 FQGNSA. CDR3 length: 12 residues. CDR3: CASSFTGTEAFF. In DNA form, the CDR3 reads TGTGCCAGCAGCTTCACAGGTACTGAAGCTTTCTTT.

The J gene is TRBJ1-2, the V gene TRBV6-6; tentative D call: TRBD1 (6 bases). The V and J ends lost 0 bases and 0 bases respectively, with 8 bases between them. Germline V gene sequence: CDR1 MNHNY, CDR2 SVGAGI (reference sequence). The CDR3 is made up of 15 amino acids. The DNA of the CDR3 is TGTGCCAGCAGTTACTCCGCAGGGGCTAACTATGGCTACACCTTC. As protein: CASSYSAGANYGYTF.

The CDR3 loop is CASSFFTDTQYF. The CDR3 DNA follows: TGTGCCAGCAGCTTCTTCACAGATACGCAGTATTTT. The J gene is TRBJ2-3, the V gene TRBV7-2; the D is unclear. The V and J ends lost 3 bases and 2 bases respectively, with 3 bases between them. This CDR3 is built from 12 residues. Germline-derived CDR1 and CDR2 are SGHTA and FQGNSA.

The V and J genes are TRBV5-6 and TRBJ1-1, with TRBD1 as a possible D gene (6 bases). Germline loops: CDR1 SGHDT, CDR2 YYEEEE. The V and J ends lost 0 bases and 4 bases respectively, with 10 bases between them. The CDR3 contains 14 residues. CDR3 amino acids: CASSLGTGSTEAFF. The CDR3, as DNA: TGTGCCAGCAGCTTGGGAACAGGGAGCACTGAAGCTTTCTTT.